This passage covers 13 T cell receptor beta chains from one sample sequenced in a study of blood T cell repertoires in COVID-19. Using immunoSEQ multiplex PCR, the repertoire was profiled, and TCRdb retains in-frame clones only, with some absent. The sample includes over 85,000 clones, 85% of them seen just once. The source material was peripheral blood. These receptors were taken from a man at least 80 years old with acute or convalescent COVID-19.

The chain uses TRBV9 and TRBJ2-7; TRBD2 matches 12 bases. V lost 4 bases, J lost 4 bases, and 6 bases stayed unmatched. Germline values: CDR1 SGDLS, CDR2 YYNGEE. This CDR3 is 15 amino acids long. CDR3 bases: TGTGCCAGCAGCCCAACGACTAGCGGGAGATACGAGCAGTACTTC. It specifies CASSPTTSGRYEQYF.

The chain couples TRBV24-1 to TRBJ2-4, with D perhaps TRBD1 (7 bases). This CDR3 has 16 amino acids. V was clipped by 4 bases and J by 4 bases, with 16 bases between them. The germline V gene has CDR1 KGHDR and CDR2 SFDVKD. CDR3 sequence: CATSDPNAGQKNIQYF. In DNA, the CDR3 is TGTGCCACCAGTGACCCCAACGCGGGACAGAAAAACATTCAGTACTTC.

The rearrangement joins TRBV19 to TRBJ2-5; 11 positions agree with TRBD2. This CDR3 is built from 16 residues. The germline gives CDR1 LNHDA, CDR2 SQIVND (reference sequence). V shed 5 bases, J shed 5 bases, and the junction held 10 bases outside the gene matches. The CDR3 coding sequence is TGTGCCAGTAGTGACTTAATAACTAGCGGGAGTGAGACCCAGTACTTC. Protein: CASSDLITSGSETQYF.

This CDR3 reads CASSPGTSGTDTQYF. In nucleotides, the CDR3 is TGTGCCAGCAGCCCTGGGACTAGCGGCACAGATACGCAGTATTTT. The rearrangement uses TRBV4-2 and TRBJ2-3, with 10 bases aligning to TRBD2. Germline-derived CDR1 and CDR2 are LGHNA and YNFKEQ. CDR3 length equals 15 residues. V lost 4 bases and J lost 1; bases outside the gene matches: 2.

V and J are TRBV5-1 and TRBJ1-1, with D maybe TRBD1 (5 bases). Per the germline V gene, CDR1 is SGHRS and CDR2 is YFSETQ. Trimming pared 0 bases from V and 1 base from J, leaving 10 bases between. CDR3 length equals 15 residues. CDR3 nucleotide sequence: TGCGCCAGCAGCTTGGGTGGGGGGGAGAACACTGAAGCTTTCTTT. This codes for CASSLGGGENTEAFF.

J is TRBJ2-3 and V is TRBV10-1; TRBD1 agrees at 7 bases. The CDR3 runs to 14 residues. Germline V gives CDR1 WNHNN, CDR2 SYGVQD (reference sequence). The V gene end was trimmed by 5 bases and the J gene end by 3 bases; junction bases not matched to a gene: 5. CDR3 bases: TGCGCCAGCAGTCGGGACAGTAGGACAGATACGCAGTATTTT. This codes for CASSRDSRTDTQYF.

This clone was counted once. The chain carries TRBV15 and TRBJ1-4, with D perhaps matching TRBD1 (6 bases). Trimming took 0 bases from V and 7 from J, leaving 15 bases between them. Per germline, CDR1 LNHNV and CDR2 YYDKDF (reference sequence). The CDR3 covers 16 residues. CDR3: CATSRETPGVGEKLFF. CDR3 in DNA: TGTGCCACCAGCAGAGAGACGCCAGGGGTGGGTGAAAAACTGTTTTTT.

The J gene is TRBJ2-3, the V gene TRBV4-2; TRBD1 might be the D (5 bases). Germline V gene data show CDR1 as LGHNA and CDR2 as YNFKEQ. The CDR3 spans 14 residues. The V and J ends lost 0 bases and 6 bases respectively, with 10 bases between them. The CDR3 DNA reads as TGTGCCAGCAGCCAAGAAAGGGGCCCTGATACGCAGTATTTT. It specifies CASSQERGPDTQYF.

The chain uses TRBV28 and TRBJ1-6, with D unclear. The CDR3 loop spans 14 amino acids. The germline V gene encodes CDR1 MDHEN and CDR2 SYDVKM. V lost 1 base and J 5 bases, leaving 6 bases between the germline ends. The DNA for the CDR3 is TGTGCCAGCAGTTTATCCAATCATAATTCACCCCTCCACTTT. This translates into CASSLSNHNSPLHF.

This clone was picked up one time. The chain has TRBV18 and TRBJ2-2; D gene ambiguous. This CDR3 region has 15 residues. Trimming took off 2 bases at V and 7 bases at J, with 14 bases between the two ends. The V gene's germline CDR1 is KGHSH and CDR2 LQKENI. CDR3 sequence: CASSPSRQTGGELFF. The CDR3 DNA reads as TGTGCCAGCTCACCATCCCGACAAACCGGCGGGGAGCTGTTTTTT. The whole variable domain, filled in from reference TRBV18 and TRBJ2-2, reads NAGVMQNPRHLVRRRGQEARLRCSPMKGHSHVYWYRQLPEEGLKFMVYLQKENIIDESGMPKERFSAEFPKEGPSILRIQQVVRGDSAAYFCASSPSRQTGGELFFGEGSRLTVL.

The V and J genes are TRBV30 and TRBJ1-6; D is perhaps TRBD1 (6 bases). The CDR3 is 14 amino acids. Trimming removed 3 bases at V and 7 bases at J, with 13 bases between. Germline CDR1 GTSNPN, CDR2 SVGIG (reference sequence). The chain's CDR3 is CAWRAWTENSPLHF. DNA of the CDR3: TGTGCCTGGAGGGCTTGGACAGAAAATTCACCCCTCCACTTT.

The genes are TRBV14 and TRBJ2-2, with 15 positions matching TRBD2. The CDR3 has 16 residues. Looked up from germline, CDR1 is SGHDN and CDR2 is FVKESK. J gave up 7 bases and V 8 bases, and 8 bases lay outside the gene matches. The CDR3 here is CASRGLAGGIIGELFF. The CDR3 region has the DNA TGTGCCAGCCGGGGACTAGCGGGAGGAATAATCGGGGAGCTGTTTTTT.

V is TRBV6-2 or TRBV6-3 and J is TRBJ1-2; possibly TRBD1 for D (5 bases). The germline V gene encodes CDR1 MNHEY and CDR2 SVGEGT. The CDR3 runs to 16 residues. The ends were cut back, 2 bases at V and 0 bases at J, with 13 bases in the middle. CDR3 DNA: TGTGCCAGCAGTTACGGGGGGACGGCAGCTAACTATGGCTACACCTTC. It translates to CASSYGGTAANYGYTF.